The 3 T cell receptor beta chains reported below all come from one sample, sequenced in a study of CD8+CD57+ T cells in acquired aplastic anemia. The use of genomic DNA as template underpinned the TCR beta VDJ and CDR3 profiling. TCRdb independently ran MiXCR on the reads; one entry per CDR3 protein. The data contain under 200,000 distinct CDR3 sequences, 55% to 70% of them singletons. The sequenced material came from sorted CD4+, CD8+, or CD8+CD57+ T cells (not recorded which) from PBMCs. These receptors came from a human donor with severe aplastic anemia or a healthy control (not recorded which).

In its sample, this clonotype was seen a few times. The chain has TRBV7-3 and TRBJ1-3, with a weak D call TRBD1 (5 bases). Trimming removed 0 bases at V and 2 bases at J, with 17 bases between. Germline lookup yields CDR1 SGHTA and CDR2 FQGTGA. The CDR3 contains 18 residues. As DNA, the CDR3 is TGTGCCAGCAGCTTAACTCTAGGCTGGGGGGGGGCTGGAAACACCATATATTTT. It encodes CASSLTLGWGGAGNTIYF.

V usage is TRBV20-1 and J usage is TRBJ2-7, with 8 bases matching TRBD1. The germline V gene has CDR1 DFQATT and CDR2 SNEGSKA (reference sequence). The ends lost 2 bases at V and 1 base at J; junction bases unmatched: 1. The CDR3 has 13 amino acids. CDR3 protein: CSARRTGSYEQYF. CDR3 sequence (DNA): TGCAGTGCTAGAAGGACAGGGTCCTACGAGCAGTACTTC.

The chain combines TRBV19 with TRBJ2-6, with D possibly TRBD2 on 7 matching bases. Germline assignment: CDR1 LNHDA and CDR2 SQIVND (reference sequence). There are 14 residues in the CDR3. V was clipped by 7 bases and J by 3 bases, with 10 bases between them. In DNA, the CDR3 is TGTGCCAGTATGGGGGGGCTTGGGGCCAACGTCCTGACTTTC. Translation gives CASMGGLGANVLTF. Supplemented by reference TRBV19 and TRBJ2-6, the full variable domain reads DGGITQSPKYLFRKEGQNVTLSCEQNLNHDAMYWYRQDPGQGLRLIYYSQIVNDFQKGDIAEGYSVSREKKESFPLTVTSAQKNPTAFYLCASMGGLGANVLTFGAGSRLTVL.